This T cell receptor (beta chain) was identified during a study of identical twins. Broader study findings: Fewer insertions were carried by abundant cord blood beta clonotypes, but none was seen in memory repertoires.

A note on this clonotype: The antigen is undetermined.

Only healthy Caucasians were included as donors. The CDR3 consists of 14 residues. Trimming left V 0 bases short and J 7 bases short, with 11 bases between. Germline-derived CDR1 and CDR2 are MNHEY and SMNVEV (reference sequence). TCRdb re-called the 5' RACE reads with MiXCR, one entry per CDR3 protein. In the table there are around 530,000 distinct CDR3 sequences, over 12% of which are singletons. This sample was also put to use in a study of yellow fever vaccine responses in identical twins.

The receptor comes from a woman between 18 and 29 years old in good health. The chain uses TRBV27 and TRBJ2-3, with D maybe TRBD2 (5 bases). The sample taken for sequencing was CD4+ T cells sorted from blood. The CDR3 is CASSLSPGLHTQYF. CDR3 nucleotide sequence: TGTGCCAGCAGTTTATCCCCAGGACTTCATACGCAGTATTTT.